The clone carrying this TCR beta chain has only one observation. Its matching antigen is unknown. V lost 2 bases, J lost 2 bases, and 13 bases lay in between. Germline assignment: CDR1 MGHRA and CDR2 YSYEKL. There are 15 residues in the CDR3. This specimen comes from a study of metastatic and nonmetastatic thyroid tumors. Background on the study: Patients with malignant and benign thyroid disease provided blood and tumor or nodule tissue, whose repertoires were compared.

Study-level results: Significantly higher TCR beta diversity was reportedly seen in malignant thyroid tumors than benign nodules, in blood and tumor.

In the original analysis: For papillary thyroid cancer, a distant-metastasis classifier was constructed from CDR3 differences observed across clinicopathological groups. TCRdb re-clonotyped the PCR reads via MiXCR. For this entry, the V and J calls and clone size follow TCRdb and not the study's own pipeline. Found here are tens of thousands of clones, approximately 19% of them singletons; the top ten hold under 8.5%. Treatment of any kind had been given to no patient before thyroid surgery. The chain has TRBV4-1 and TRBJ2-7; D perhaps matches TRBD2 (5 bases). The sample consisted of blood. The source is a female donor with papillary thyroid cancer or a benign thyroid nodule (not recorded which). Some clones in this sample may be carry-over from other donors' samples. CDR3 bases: TGCGCCAGCAGCCAATCCGGGGTAGCTCCCTACGAGCAGTACTTC. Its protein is CASSQSGVAPYEQYF.